The clone carrying this T cell receptor (beta chain) has at least ten counts. Its target is not known. This sample was included in a study of neurological immune-mediated disorders. V dropped 6 bases and J dropped 2 bases, with 10 bases sitting between them. This CDR3 region has 14 residues. Notes on the study in general: No CDR3 amino acid sequences recurred among expanded clones across subjects, suggesting private repertoires in all groups. It was HTLV-1-associated myelopathy that showed the most TCR clonal expansion, while multiple sclerosis showed the least, falling below healthy controls.

Stored at -80 C, 2 million PBMCs were the source of the unsorted libraries. Synthesis of cDNA used 5'RACE (with 10-nucleotide random UMIs). TCRdb re-called the 5' RACE reads with MiXCR, one entry per CDR3 protein. The repertoire includes about 28,000 distinct CDR3 sequences, 9.5% to 15% of them detected once, and 7.8% sits in the top ten. The chain recombines TRBV12-3 or TRBV12-4 with TRBJ2-2; D is tentatively TRBD1 or TRBD2 (5 bases each). The sequencing sample was made of PBMCs. The receptor was isolated from a man in his 60s in good health. The CDR3 sequence is CASRRDPNTGELFF. In DNA form, the CDR3 reads TGTGCCAGCAGACGGGACCCCAACACCGGGGAGCTGTTTTTT.